A single sample is the source of the 26 T cell receptor beta chains below, sequenced in a study of T cells after yellow fever vaccination. From the 5' RACE reads, TCRdb called clonotypes with MiXCR, one entry per CDR3 protein. The sample holds around 260,000 distinct CDR3 sequences, around 4.9% seen once. Sequenced material: CD4+ T cells sorted from PBMCs, taken on the day of the yellow fever booster vaccination. The receptors were gathered from a man aged 18 to 29 who received the YFV17D yellow fever vaccine.

This clonotype was counted only a few times. This chain links TRBV29-1 with TRBJ2-1, with unresolved D. Germline-derived CDR1 and CDR2 are SQVTM and ANQGSEA. The CDR3 consists of 14 residues. Trimming took off 1 base at V and 1 base at J, with 8 bases between the two ends. The CDR3 bases are TGCAGCGTTGAAGGCGCCCAGTCCTACAATGAGCAGTTCTTC. Residues: CSVEGAQSYNEQFF.

The chain uses TRBV10-3 and TRBJ2-1; D is undetermined. This CDR3 is 13 amino acids long. CDR1 is ENHRY, CDR2 SYGVKD, per germline. V was trimmed by 5 bases and J by 4 bases, leaving 9 bases between them. CDR3 loop: CAISQELYNEQFF. As DNA, the CDR3 is TGTGCCATCAGTCAAGAATTGTACAATGAGCAGTTCTTC.

This chain links TRBV10-3 with TRBJ2-1; TRBD2 is a possible D gene (6 bases). The CDR3 sequence is 16 residues long. Between the trimmed V and J ends, which lost 3 bases and 10 bases, there was a span of 22 bases. From germline, CDR1 is ENHRY and CDR2 SYGVKD. The CDR3 DNA reads TGTGCCATCAGTGAAATGGGCGGGGCTGTCTCGGCGGAGCAGTTCTTC. It encodes CAISEMGGAVSAEQFF.

The CDR3 nucleotides read TGTGCCAGCAGCTTAGTGGGGGGCGCGGGTGGCTACACCTTC. It is translated as CASSLVGGAGGYTF. The V and J genes are TRBV7-2 and TRBJ1-2, with D perhaps matching TRBD1 (6 bases). The CDR3 has 14 residues. The germline CDR1 and CDR2 sequences are SGHTA and FQGNSA. The V gene lost 1 base and the J gene lost 7 bases, with 13 bases spanning the gap.

This clonotype was picked up a small number of times. The gene calls are TRBV24-1 and TRBJ1-5; the D is unclear. V lost 4 bases, J lost 6 bases, and 6 bases lay in between. CDR3 length: 12 amino acids. Germline CDR1 KGHDR, CDR2 SFDVKD. The CDR3 nucleotides read TGTGCCACCAGTGACAGTAGTCAGCCCCAGCATTTT. Protein: CATSDSSQPQHF.

The V gene is TRBV5-1, the J gene TRBJ1-1, with a possible D match to TRBD1 (6 bases). The germline V gene has CDR1 SGHRS and CDR2 YFSETQ. Between the trimmed V and J ends, which lost 7 bases and 1 base, there was a span of 14 bases. This CDR3 region has 14 residues. The CDR3 spells CASRTQGQNTEAFF. The CDR3 DNA reads as TGCGCCAGCCGAACCCAGGGGCAGAACACTGAAGCTTTCTTT.

The sample holds many counts of this clonotype. This chain links TRBV4-3 with TRBJ1-5; D not resolved. Trimming took 1 base from V and 5 from J, leaving 12 bases between them. The CDR3 length is 15 residues. The germline CDR1 and CDR2 sequences are LGHNA and YSLEER. This chain's CDR3 is CASSQGFNKDQPQHF. CDR3 bases: TGCGCCAGCAGCCAAGGCTTTAACAAAGATCAGCCCCAGCATTTT.

This clonotype turned up a few times. The rearrangement joins TRBV5-6 to TRBJ1-2; 8 nucleotides match TRBD1. The germline V gene has CDR1 SGHDT and CDR2 YYEEEE. The V gene end was trimmed by 5 bases and the J gene end by 8 bases; junction bases not matched to a gene: 8. The CDR3 extends over 13 amino acids. Here the CDR3 reads CASRKDRVGGYTF. CDR3 DNA sequence: TGTGCCAGCAGAAAGGACAGGGTGGGAGGCTACACCTTC.

This clonotype was seen repeatedly, ten times or more. The V call is TRBV5-1, the J call TRBJ2-5, with 7 bases lining up with TRBD1. The CDR3 sequence is 15 residues long. Looked up from germline, CDR1 is SGHRS and CDR2 is YFSETQ. The J segment lost 4 bases and the V segment lost 5 bases, leaving 11 bases of the junction unmatched. The CDR3 DNA is TGCGCCAGCAGACCTGGGACAGCTGGGCGAGAGACCCAGTACTTC. Translation gives CASRPGTAGRETQYF.

This clonotype has ten or more counts. The rearrangement uses TRBV20-1 and TRBJ2-3; 10 bases match TRBD2. The CDR3 contains 15 residues. CDR1 is DFQATT and CDR2 is SNEGSKA in the germline V gene (reference sequence). V lost 7 bases to trimming and J lost 5 bases; unmatched junction nucleotides: 12. Here the CDR3 reads CSGGRSGGAGDTQYF. The CDR3 coding sequence is TGCAGTGGTGGGCGGAGCGGGGGGGCAGGAGATACGCAGTATTTT.

V gene TRBV18 combines with J gene TRBJ2-7; no definite D call. V lost 2 bases to trimming and J lost 0 bases, with 5 bases between them. The CDR3 has 13 amino acids. The germline V gene encodes CDR1 KGHSH and CDR2 LQKENI. CDR3 region: CASSPGISYEQYF. CDR3 nucleotide sequence: TGTGCCAGCTCACCAGGCATCTCCTACGAGCAGTACTTC.

The rearrangement links TRBV7-8 to TRBJ2-5, with 11 bases lining up with TRBD1. V was clipped by 4 bases and J by 6 bases; unmatched bases: 4. CDR3 length equals 14 residues. From germline, CDR1 is SGHVS and CDR2 FQNEAQ. The CDR3 loop reads CASSSRTGGQTQYF. The CDR3 nucleotides read TGTGCCAGCAGCTCTCGGACAGGGGGCCAGACCCAGTACTTC.

This clonotype occurred many times. The rearrangement joins TRBV2 to TRBJ1-1; the D is unclear. CDR1 is SNHLY, CDR2 FYNNEI, per germline. The CDR3 length is 13 residues. V was cut by 8 bases and J by 1 base, with 11 bases left in between. For the CDR3, the DNA is TGTGCCAGCGAGGGTATCCCGAACACTGAAGCTTTCTTT. Its translation is CASEGIPNTEAFF.

The J gene is TRBJ2-1, the V gene TRBV4-1, with 8 bases fitting TRBD1. This CDR3 contains 14 residues. V lost 0 bases, J lost 10 bases, and 5 bases stayed unmatched. Germline CDR1 is MGHRA and CDR2 is YSYEKL. In DNA form, the CDR3 reads TGCGCCAGCAGCCAAGAGGGACAGGTAGGGGAGCAGTTCTTC. It encodes CASSQEGQVGEQFF.

This clonotype appeared a few times. V is TRBV4-3 and J is TRBJ1-2; D uncertain. The CDR3 is 16 amino acids. Trimming shortened V by 0 bases and J by 5 bases, and 16 bases separated the two germline ends. The germline V gene has CDR1 LGHNA and CDR2 YSLEER. The DNA for the CDR3 is TGCGCCAGCAGCCAAGAGAGCTTGTCCGGATTATATGGCTACACCTTC. Protein product: CASSQESLSGLYGYTF.

This clonotype occurred a few times. The chain is built from TRBV5-1 and TRBJ2-3; a possible D gene is TRBD2 (5 bases). Trimming took 4 bases from V and 1 from J, leaving 19 bases between them. The CDR3 extends over 17 amino acids. CDR1 is SGHRS and CDR2 is YFSETQ in the germline V gene. CDR3 sequence: CASSQPFGNRGTDTQYF. The CDR3 DNA sequence: TGCGCCAGCAGCCAACCCTTCGGGAACAGAGGCACAGATACGCAGTATTTT. The full variable domain, rest sourced from reference TRBV5-1 and TRBJ2-3, is KAGVTQTPRYLIKTRGQQVTLSCSPISGHRSVSWYQQTPGQGLQFLFEYFSETQRNKGNFPGRFSGRQFSNSRSEMNVSTLELGDSALYLCASSQPFGNRGTDTQYFGPGTRLTVL.

This rearrangement joins TRBV6-4 to TRBJ2-6; TRBD2 matches 8 bases. Germline-derived CDR1 and CDR2 are MRHNA and SNTAGT. This CDR3 is built from 18 residues. Trimming at V came to 6 bases and at J to 2 bases, leaving 12 bases not matched to a gene. CDR3 protein: CASSSHSSGGAGANVLTF. The CDR3 DNA follows: TGTGCCAGCAGCTCCCACTCTTCGGGAGGGGCTGGGGCCAACGTCCTGACTTTC.

This clonotype was seen only a few times. V and J are TRBV19 and TRBJ2-2; 8 bases are shared with TRBD1. Germline V gives CDR1 LNHDA, CDR2 SQIVND (reference sequence). The CDR3 covers 16 residues. V shed 5 bases, J shed 3 bases, and the junction held 8 bases outside the gene matches. The CDR3 here is CASSHNRGLDTGELFF. The CDR3 DNA sequence: TGTGCCAGTAGTCACAACAGGGGGTTGGACACCGGGGAGCTGTTTTTT.

V is TRBV19 and J is TRBJ2-1; D may correspond to TRBD1 or TRBD2 (6 bases each). Per the germline V gene, CDR1 is LNHDA and CDR2 is SQIVND (reference sequence). The germline V and J ends were trimmed by 2 bases and 7 bases, with 12 bases remaining between them. This CDR3 has 14 amino acids. The CDR3 DNA reads as TGTGCCAGTAGTATAATGGGGGGCAGGAATGAGCAGTTCTTC. This gives the protein CASSIMGGRNEQFF.

This clonotype has a handful of counts. V gene TRBV14 combines with J gene TRBJ2-3; no definite D call. Germline loops: CDR1 SGHDN, CDR2 FVKESK. The germline V and J ends were trimmed by 1 base and 3 bases, with 14 bases remaining between them. This CDR3 is 16 amino acids long. CDR3 sequence: CASSQGVSASTDTQYF. CDR3 DNA: TGTGCCAGCAGCCAAGGAGTCAGTGCCTCGACAGATACGCAGTATTTT.

This clonotype has a handful of counts. V gene TRBV12-3 or TRBV12-4 combines with J gene TRBJ1-2; no definite D call. The CDR3 covers 16 residues. The germline V and J ends were trimmed by 6 bases and 2 bases, with 19 bases remaining between them. CDR3 bases: TGTGCCAGCAGCCCGCAACTGGGCCTAGGAAACTATGGCTACACCTTC. It specifies CASSPQLGLGNYGYTF.

This clonotype has at least ten counts. This chain connects TRBV5-4 to TRBJ1-1, with D uncertain. The germline V gene encodes CDR1 SGHNT and CDR2 YYREEE (reference sequence). The V end was cut by 1 base, the J end by 3 bases, with 7 bases between. The CDR3 sequence is 13 residues long. CDR3 coding DNA: TGTGCCAGCAGCTTGAAGGAGGACACTGAAGCTTTCTTT. It translates to CASSLKEDTEAFF.

This clonotype was picked up a small number of times. The J gene is TRBJ2-7, the V gene TRBV3-1; no clear D. Trimming took 4 bases from V and 12 from J, leaving 16 bases between them. The CDR3 runs to 12 residues. From germline, CDR1 is LGHDT and CDR2 YNNKEL (reference sequence). Here the CDR3 reads CASSPGPWARYV. The DNA of the CDR3 is TGTGCCAGCAGCCCCGGCCCCTGGGCGCGGTACGTC.

The chain recombines TRBV28 with TRBJ1-4; no firm D call. Germline V gene data show CDR1 as MDHEN and CDR2 as SYDVKM. The CDR3 spans 14 residues. Trimming took 6 bases from V and 4 from J, leaving 12 bases between them. The CDR3 sequence: CASSLAPGNEKLFF. CDR3 nucleotides: TGTGCCAGCAGCCTGGCCCCGGGTAATGAAAAACTGTTTTTT.

This rearrangement joins TRBV6-6 to TRBJ1-2, with 7 bases lining up with TRBD1. Germline V lookup: CDR1 MNHNY, CDR2 SVGAGI (reference sequence). The CDR3 sequence is 14 residues long. J was trimmed by 8 bases and V by 7 bases; bases with no gene match: 13. The CDR3 DNA reads as TGTGCCAGCAAAACAACAGGGGCGGCTAGCGGCTACACCTTC. This sequence encodes CASKTTGAASGYTF.

The V gene is TRBV20-1, the J gene TRBJ2-7; D is perhaps TRBD1 (6 bases). The length of the CDR3 is 13 residues. The V end lost 6 bases, the J end lost 3 bases, and 15 bases lay between the germline ends. Germline-derived CDR1 and CDR2 are DFQATT and SNEGSKA (reference sequence). CDR3: CSAQGTIRYEQYF. The CDR3 DNA is TGCAGTGCCCAAGGGACAATCCGCTACGAGCAGTACTTC.